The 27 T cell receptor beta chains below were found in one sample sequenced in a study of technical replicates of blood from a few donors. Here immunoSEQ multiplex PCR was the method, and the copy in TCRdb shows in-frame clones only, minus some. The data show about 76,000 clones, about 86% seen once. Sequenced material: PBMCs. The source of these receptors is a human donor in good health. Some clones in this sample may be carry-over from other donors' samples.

The CDR3 DNA reads as TGCGCCAGCAGCCCGGGGAACACTGAAGCTTTCTTT. It specifies CASSPGNTEAFF. The chain couples TRBV5-1 to TRBJ1-1; D not certain. The CDR3 has 12 residues. Germline assignment: CDR1 SGHRS and CDR2 YFSETQ. Trimming pared 4 bases from V and 1 base from J, leaving 5 bases between.

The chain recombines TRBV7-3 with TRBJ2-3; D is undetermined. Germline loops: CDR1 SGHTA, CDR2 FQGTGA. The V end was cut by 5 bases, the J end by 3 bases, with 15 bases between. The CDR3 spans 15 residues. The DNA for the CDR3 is TGTGCCAGCAGCCCGTCCCCCAGCGAGACAGATACGCAGTATTTT. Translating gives CASSPSPSETDTQYF. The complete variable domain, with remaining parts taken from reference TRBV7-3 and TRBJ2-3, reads GAGVSQTPSNKVTEKGKYVELRCDPISGHTALYWYRQSLGQGPEFLIYFQGTGAADDSGLPNDRFFAVRPEGSVSTLKIQRTERGDSAVYLCASSPSPSETDTQYFGPGTRLTVL.

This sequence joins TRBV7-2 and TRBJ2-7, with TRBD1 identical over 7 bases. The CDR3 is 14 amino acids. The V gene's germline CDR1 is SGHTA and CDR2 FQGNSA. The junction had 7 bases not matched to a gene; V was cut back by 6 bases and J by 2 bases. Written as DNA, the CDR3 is TGTGCCAGCAGTCTTGGGACAGTTACCTACGAGCAGTACTTC. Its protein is CASSLGTVTYEQYF.

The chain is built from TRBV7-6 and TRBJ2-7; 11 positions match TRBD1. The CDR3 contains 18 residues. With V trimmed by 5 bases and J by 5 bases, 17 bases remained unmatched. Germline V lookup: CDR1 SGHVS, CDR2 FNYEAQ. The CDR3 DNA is TGTGCCAGCAGCCCCACCGCGGGACAGGGGGGAGGTTTGCACGAGCAGTACTTC. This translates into CASSPTAGQGGGLHEQYF.

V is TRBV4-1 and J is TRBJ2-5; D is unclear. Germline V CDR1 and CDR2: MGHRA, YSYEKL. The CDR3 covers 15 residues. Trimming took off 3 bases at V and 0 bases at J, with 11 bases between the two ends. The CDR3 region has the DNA TGCGCCAGCAGCCAGGTAGCCGGAAACCAAGAGACCCAGTACTTC. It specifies CASSQVAGNQETQYF.

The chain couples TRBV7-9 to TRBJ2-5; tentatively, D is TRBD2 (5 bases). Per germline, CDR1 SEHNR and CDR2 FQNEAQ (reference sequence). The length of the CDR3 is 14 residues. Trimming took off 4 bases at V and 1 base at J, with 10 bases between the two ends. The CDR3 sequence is CASSSSGTQETQYF. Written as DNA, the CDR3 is TGTGCCAGCAGCTCGAGCGGCACCCAAGAGACCCAGTACTTC.

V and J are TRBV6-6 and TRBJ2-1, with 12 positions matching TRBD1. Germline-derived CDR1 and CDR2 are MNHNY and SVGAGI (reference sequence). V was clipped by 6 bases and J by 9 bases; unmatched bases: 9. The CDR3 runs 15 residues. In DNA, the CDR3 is TGTGCCAGCAGCCCTGGGGGACAGGGGGCTATTGAGCAGTTCTTC. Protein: CASSPGGQGAIEQFF.

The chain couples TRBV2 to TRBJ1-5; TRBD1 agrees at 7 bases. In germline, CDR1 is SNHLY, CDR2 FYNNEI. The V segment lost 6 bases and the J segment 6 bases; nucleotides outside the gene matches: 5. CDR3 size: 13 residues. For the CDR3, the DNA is TGTGCCAGCAGCTACAGGGGAGGTCAGCCCCAGCATTTT. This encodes CASSYRGGQPQHF.

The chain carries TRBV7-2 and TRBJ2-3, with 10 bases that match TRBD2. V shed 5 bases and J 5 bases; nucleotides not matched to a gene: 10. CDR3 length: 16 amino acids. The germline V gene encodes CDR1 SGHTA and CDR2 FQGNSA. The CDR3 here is CASSPRRAGGQDTQYF. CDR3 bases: TGTGCCAGCAGCCCCAGGCGAGCGGGGGGGCAAGATACGCAGTATTTT.

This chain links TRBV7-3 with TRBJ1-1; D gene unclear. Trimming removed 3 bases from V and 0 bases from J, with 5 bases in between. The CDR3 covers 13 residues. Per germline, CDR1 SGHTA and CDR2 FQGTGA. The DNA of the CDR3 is TGTGCCAGCAGCTTTGCGATGAACACTGAAGCTTTCTTT. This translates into CASSFAMNTEAFF. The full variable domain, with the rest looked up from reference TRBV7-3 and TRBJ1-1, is GAGVSQTPSNKVTEKGKYVELRCDPISGHTALYWYRQSLGQGPEFLIYFQGTGAADDSGLPNDRFFAVRPEGSVSTLKIQRTERGDSAVYLCASSFAMNTEAFFGQGTRLTVV.

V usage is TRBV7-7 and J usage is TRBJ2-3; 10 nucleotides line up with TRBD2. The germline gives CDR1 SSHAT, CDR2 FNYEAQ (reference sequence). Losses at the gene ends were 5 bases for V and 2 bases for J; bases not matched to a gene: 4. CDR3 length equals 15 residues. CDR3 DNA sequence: TGTGCCAGCAGCAAACTAGCGGGGAACACAGATACGCAGTATTTT. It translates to CASSKLAGNTDTQYF.

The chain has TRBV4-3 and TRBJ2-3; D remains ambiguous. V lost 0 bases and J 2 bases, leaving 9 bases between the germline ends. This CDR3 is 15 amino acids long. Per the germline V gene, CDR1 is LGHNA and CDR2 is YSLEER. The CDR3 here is CASSQEGQHTDTQYF. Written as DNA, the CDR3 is TGCGCCAGCAGCCAAGAGGGCCAACACACAGATACGCAGTATTTT.

This chain's CDR3 is CASSLDGYEQYF. The CDR3 region has the DNA TGCGCCAGCAGCCTAGACGGCTACGAGCAGTACTTC. The rearrangement links TRBV4-1 to TRBJ2-7; D uncertain. Germline V CDR1 and CDR2: MGHRA, YSYEKL. This CDR3 contains 12 residues. Trimming removed 4 bases from V and 3 bases from J, with 7 bases in between.

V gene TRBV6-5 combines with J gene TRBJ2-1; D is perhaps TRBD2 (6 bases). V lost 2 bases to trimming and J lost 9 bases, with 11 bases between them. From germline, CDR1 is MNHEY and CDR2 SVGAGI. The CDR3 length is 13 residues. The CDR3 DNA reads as TGTGCCAGCAGTTACCGGGGCGGGGTTGAGCAGTTCTTC. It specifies CASSYRGGVEQFF.

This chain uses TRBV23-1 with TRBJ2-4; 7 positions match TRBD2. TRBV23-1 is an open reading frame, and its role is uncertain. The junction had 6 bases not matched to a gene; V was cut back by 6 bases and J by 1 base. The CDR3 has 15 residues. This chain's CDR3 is CASSHREAAKNIQYF. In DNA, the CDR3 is TGCGCCAGCAGCCACCGGGAGGCGGCCAAAAACATTCAGTACTTC.

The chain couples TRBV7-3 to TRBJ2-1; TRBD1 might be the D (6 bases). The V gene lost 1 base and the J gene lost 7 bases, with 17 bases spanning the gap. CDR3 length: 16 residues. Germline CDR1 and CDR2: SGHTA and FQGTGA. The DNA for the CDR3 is TGTGCCAGCAGCTTAAAAACAGGCAGGGGAAGAAATGAGCAGTTCTTC. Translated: CASSLKTGRGRNEQFF.

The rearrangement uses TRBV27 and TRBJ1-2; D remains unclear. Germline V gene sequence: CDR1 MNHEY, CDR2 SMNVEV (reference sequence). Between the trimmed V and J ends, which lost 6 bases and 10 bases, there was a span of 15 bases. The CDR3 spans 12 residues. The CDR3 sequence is CASSTRQAPYTF. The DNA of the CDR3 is TGTGCCAGCAGCACCAGGCAGGCCCCCTACACCTTC.

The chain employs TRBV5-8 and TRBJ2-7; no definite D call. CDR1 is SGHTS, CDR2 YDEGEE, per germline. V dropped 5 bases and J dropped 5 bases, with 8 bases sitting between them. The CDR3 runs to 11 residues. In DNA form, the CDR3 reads TGTGCCAGCAGATCCCGGGACGAGCAGTACTTC. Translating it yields CASRSRDEQYF. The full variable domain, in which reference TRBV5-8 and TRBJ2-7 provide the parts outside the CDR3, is EAGVTQSPTHLIKTRGQQATLRCSPISGHTSVYWYQQALGLGLQFLLWYDEGEERNRGNFPPRFSGRQFPNYSSELNVNALELEDSALYLCASRSRDEQYFGPGTRLTVT.

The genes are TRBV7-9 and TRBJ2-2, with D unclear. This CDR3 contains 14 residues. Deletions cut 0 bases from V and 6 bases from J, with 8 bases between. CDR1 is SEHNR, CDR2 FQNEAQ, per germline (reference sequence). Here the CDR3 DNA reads TGTGCCAGCAGCTTAGCTGAGTCATCCGGGGAGCTGTTTTTT. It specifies CASSLAESSGELFF.

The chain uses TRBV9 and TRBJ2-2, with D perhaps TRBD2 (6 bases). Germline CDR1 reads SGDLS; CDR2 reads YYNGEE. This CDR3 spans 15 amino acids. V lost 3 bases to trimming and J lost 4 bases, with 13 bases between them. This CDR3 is CASSAGTGGTGELFF. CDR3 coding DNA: TGTGCCAGCAGCGCCGGGACTGGGGGCACCGGGGAGCTGTTTTTT. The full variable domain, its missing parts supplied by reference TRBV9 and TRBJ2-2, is DSGVTQTPKHLITATGQRVTLRCSPRSGDLSVYWYQQSLDQGLQFLIQYYNGEERAKGNILERFSAQQFPDLHSELNLSSLELGDSALYFCASSAGTGGTGELFFGEGSRLTVL.

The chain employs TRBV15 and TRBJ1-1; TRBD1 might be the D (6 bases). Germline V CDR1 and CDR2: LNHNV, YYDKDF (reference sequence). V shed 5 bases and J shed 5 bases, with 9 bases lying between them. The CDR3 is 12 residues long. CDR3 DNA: TGTGCCACCAGCTTGGGGGCGACTGAAGCTTTCTTT. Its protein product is CATSLGATEAFF.

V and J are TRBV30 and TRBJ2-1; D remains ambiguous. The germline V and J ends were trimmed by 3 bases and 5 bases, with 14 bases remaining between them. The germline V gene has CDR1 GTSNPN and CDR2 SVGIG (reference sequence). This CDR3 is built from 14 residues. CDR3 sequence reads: CAWRTLRSDNEQFF. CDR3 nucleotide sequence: TGTGCCTGGAGAACCCTGCGGAGCGACAATGAGCAGTTCTTC.

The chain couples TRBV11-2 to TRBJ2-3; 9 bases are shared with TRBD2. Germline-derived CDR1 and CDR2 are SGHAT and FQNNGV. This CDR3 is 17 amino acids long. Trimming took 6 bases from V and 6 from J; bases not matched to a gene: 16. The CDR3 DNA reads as TGTGCCAGCAGGGGACCGGGGTTAGCGGGAGATCAGGATACGCAGTATTTT. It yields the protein CASRGPGLAGDQDTQYF.

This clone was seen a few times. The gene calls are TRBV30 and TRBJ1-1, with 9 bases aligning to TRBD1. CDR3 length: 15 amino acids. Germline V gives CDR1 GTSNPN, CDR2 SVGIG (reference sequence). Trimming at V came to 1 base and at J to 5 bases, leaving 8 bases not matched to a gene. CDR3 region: CAWSAGTGRGTEAFF. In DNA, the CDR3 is TGTGCCTGGAGTGCCGGGACAGGGAGAGGGACTGAAGCTTTCTTT.

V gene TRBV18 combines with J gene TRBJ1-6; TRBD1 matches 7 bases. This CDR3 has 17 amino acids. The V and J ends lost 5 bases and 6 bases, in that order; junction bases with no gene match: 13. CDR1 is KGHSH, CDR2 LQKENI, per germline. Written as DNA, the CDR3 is TGTGCCAGCTCATCCACCTCGACAGGGTCGGCTAATTCACCCCTCCACTTT. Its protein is CASSSTSTGSANSPLHF.

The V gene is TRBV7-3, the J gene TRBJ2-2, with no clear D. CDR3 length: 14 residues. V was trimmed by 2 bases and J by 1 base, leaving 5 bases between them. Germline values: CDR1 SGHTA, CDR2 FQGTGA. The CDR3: CASSLSGNTGELFF. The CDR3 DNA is TGTGCCAGCAGCTTATCCGGGAACACCGGGGAGCTGTTTTTT.

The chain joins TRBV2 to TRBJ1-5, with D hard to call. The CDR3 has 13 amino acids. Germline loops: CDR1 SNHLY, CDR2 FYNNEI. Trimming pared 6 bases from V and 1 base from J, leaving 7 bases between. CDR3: CASSGGSNQPQHF. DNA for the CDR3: TGTGCCAGCAGCGGAGGGAGCAATCAGCCCCAGCATTTT.